These 17 T cell receptor beta chains share one sample of origin, sequenced in a study of human T cells and chemical hapten exposure. TCRdb used MiXCR to reprocess the RACE reads, holding one entry per CDR3 protein. The repertoire holds over 100,000 distinct CDR3 sequences, approximately 11% seen once, with around 2.5% in the top ten. Noted time point: patch test 3, about 24 weeks after DPC sensitization. Treatment denoted: therapeutic diphenylcyclopropenone sensitization with weekly scalp DPC. The input for sequencing was whole blood, taken in connection with sensitization to the hapten diphenylcyclopropenone (DPC). The source of these receptors is a woman in her forties or fifties with alopecia areata. Some clones in this sample may be carry-over from other donors' samples.

The V gene is TRBV20-1, the J gene TRBJ2-7; a weak D match, TRBD2 (5 bases). V lost 3 bases and J 1 base, leaving 13 bases between the germline ends. CDR3 length equals 14 residues. Germline V gene sequence: CDR1 DFQATT, CDR2 SNEGSKA (reference sequence). CDR3 DNA sequence: TGCAGTGCTAGCGAGGGTTCCTTTTCCTACGAGCAGTACTTC. This sequence encodes CSASEGSFSYEQYF.

This chain links TRBV27 with TRBJ2-5; TRBD1 agrees at 11 bases. V dropped 6 bases and J dropped 4; count of bases not matched to a gene: 4. The CDR3 is 14 residues long. CDR1 and CDR2 (germline): MNHEY, SMNVEV (reference sequence). CDR3 in DNA: TGTGCCAGCAGAGGGACAGGGGGACGAGAGACCCAGTACTTC. Amino acid sequence: CASRGTGGRETQYF.

Turning to this clonotype: Given a much more abundant clone one base away, this may be a read error. The chain couples TRBV14 to TRBJ2-7, with D perhaps TRBD2 (5 bases). This CDR3 region has 13 residues. The germline V gene encodes CDR1 SGHDN and CDR2 FVKESK. The DNA of the CDR3 is TGTGTCAGCAGCCAAGATCAACGGGGCGAGCAGTACTTC. The encoded protein is CVSSQDQRGEQYF.

This clonotype has a count of ten or more. CDR3 coding DNA: TGCAGCGTTGTGGCAGCCACCGGGGAGCTGTTTTTT. As protein: CSVVAATGELFF. This chain links TRBV29-1 with TRBJ2-2; D uncertain. This CDR3 has 12 amino acids. The germline V and J ends were trimmed by 4 bases and 4 bases, with 7 bases remaining between them. Germline CDR1 SQVTM, CDR2 ANQGSEA.

The chain recombines TRBV20-1 with TRBJ2-1; 8 bases align to TRBD2. The CDR3 has 15 amino acids. Germline trimming cut 5 bases from V and 5 bases from J; bases unmatched to any gene: 11. From germline, CDR1 is DFQATT and CDR2 SNEGSKA (reference sequence). The CDR3 DNA is TGCAGTGCTGGTGGACTAGCTTTTTCTGACAATGAGCAGTTCTTC. Translated: CSAGGLAFSDNEQFF.

This clonotype was observed a few times. This chain links TRBV6-4 with TRBJ2-1; the D gene is possibly TRBD2 (5 bases). The V gene lost 3 bases and the J gene lost 12 bases, with 15 bases spanning the gap. CDR1 is MRHNA and CDR2 is SNTAGT in the germline V gene. The CDR3 covers 13 residues. This CDR3 is CASSEARGSVQFF. CDR3 nucleotide sequence: TGTGCCAGCAGTGAGGCCCGAGGGAGCGTGCAGTTCTTC.

This clonotype has at least ten counts. The chain recombines TRBV28 with TRBJ2-7; D uncertain. Per the germline V gene, CDR1 is MDHEN and CDR2 is SYDVKM. Trimming removed 6 bases from V and 3 bases from J, with 9 bases in between. The CDR3 sequence is 12 residues long. CDR3 in amino acids: CASSLLGYEQYF. DNA for the CDR3: TGTGCCAGCAGCCTATTGGGCTACGAGCAGTACTTC. The entire variable domain, with the rest obtained from reference TRBV28 and TRBJ2-7, is as follows: DVKVTQSSRYLVKRTGEKVFLECVQDMDHENMFWYRQDPGLGLRLIYFSYDVKMKEKGDIPEGYSVSREKKERFSLILESASTNQTSMYLCASSLLGYEQYFGPGTRLTVT.

There are a few counts of this clonotype. The J gene is TRBJ1-5, the V gene TRBV12-3 or TRBV12-4; D gene unclear. There are 14 residues in the CDR3. Trimming left V 5 bases short and J 6 bases short, with 14 bases between. The CDR3 loop reads CASSLNSRSQPQHF. For the CDR3, the DNA is TGTGCCAGCAGTCTAAATTCACGGTCTCAGCCCCAGCATTTT.

This clonotype was observed a handful of times. The chain joins TRBV2 to TRBJ1-2, with 8 bases matching TRBD1. V trimming: 4 bases; J trimming: 7 bases; junction bases outside the gene matches: 8. The CDR3 runs to 14 residues. CDR1 SNHLY and CDR2 FYNNEI come from the germline V gene. CDR3 loop: CASSGVRGPPGYTF. The CDR3 region has the DNA TGTGCCAGCAGTGGGGTCAGGGGGCCCCCTGGCTACACCTTC.

The sample holds a few counts of this clonotype. The J gene is TRBJ1-1, the V gene TRBV7-2, with TRBD1 matching over 8 bases. There are 15 residues in the CDR3. Losses at the gene ends were 5 bases for V and 6 bases for J; bases not matched to a gene: 11. In germline, CDR1 is SGHTA, CDR2 FQGNSA. Here the CDR3 DNA reads TGTGCCAGCAGCATAGGACAGGGCTTAGTCGCTGAAGCTTTCTTT. Its translation: CASSIGQGLVAEAFF.

The sample holds many counts of this clonotype. The gene calls are TRBV5-6 and TRBJ2-1; maybe TRBD2 (5 bases). The V end was cut by 0 bases, the J end by 8 bases, with 15 bases between. Germline V gene lookup returns CDR1 SGHDT and CDR2 YYEEEE. CDR3 length: 15 amino acids. CDR3 region: CASSLGVGSFDEQFF. The CDR3 DNA reads TGTGCCAGCAGCTTGGGTGTGGGGAGTTTCGATGAGCAGTTCTTC.

This clonotype has at least ten counts. This chain links TRBV10-3 with TRBJ2-3, with D tentatively TRBD2 (5 bases). CDR1 is ENHRY and CDR2 is SYGVKD in the germline V gene. This CDR3 contains 12 residues. Trimming took off 6 bases at V and 6 bases at J, with 10 bases between the two ends. The CDR3: CAISDYPDTQYF. CDR3 sequence (DNA): TGTGCCATCAGCGACTATCCCGATACGCAGTATTTT.

This clonotype was seen more than once but under ten times. V gene TRBV28 combines with J gene TRBJ2-3; D gene unclear. Germline CDR1 MDHEN, CDR2 SYDVKM. Trimming removed 8 bases at V and 1 base at J, with 7 bases between. The CDR3 length is 12 residues. This CDR3 is CASAWGTDTQYF. For the CDR3, the DNA is TGTGCCAGCGCGTGGGGCACAGATACGCAGTATTTT.

The sample holds many counts of this clonotype. V gene TRBV20-1 combines with J gene TRBJ2-1, with a weak D call TRBD2 (6 bases). The V end was cut by 0 bases, the J end by 10 bases, with 13 bases between. The CDR3 is 13 residues long. Per germline, CDR1 DFQATT and CDR2 SNEGSKA (reference sequence). CDR3 coding DNA: TGCAGTGCTAGAGATTCCCCTGGGGGGGAGCAGTTCTTC. As protein: CSARDSPGGEQFF.

This clonotype showed up just a few times. The V and J genes are TRBV7-2 and TRBJ1-4; no clear D gene. The CDR3 contains 13 residues. V was shortened by 1 base and J by 7 bases, with 7 bases between the two germline ends. Germline assignment: CDR1 SGHTA and CDR2 FQGNSA. CDR3 sequence (DNA): TGTGCCAGCAGCTTAGGCGGAGGTGAAAAACTGTTTTTT. The encoded protein is CASSLGGGEKLFF.

The V gene is TRBV12-3 or TRBV12-4, the J gene TRBJ2-5; the match to TRBD2 covers 8 bases. J lost 6 bases, V lost 3 bases, and 6 bases had no gene match. This CDR3 region has 14 residues. This CDR3 reads CASSFHSGGKTQYF. CDR3 coding DNA: TGTGCCAGCAGTTTCCACAGCGGGGGAAAGACCCAGTACTTC.

V usage is TRBV6-5 and J usage is TRBJ1-6, with 10 bases matching TRBD1. This CDR3 spans 15 amino acids. Germline assignment: CDR1 MNHEY and CDR2 SVGAGI. V was pared by 6 bases and J by 9 bases, with 8 bases of the junction left unmatched. CDR3 nucleotide sequence: TGTGCCAGCAGGGAAGGGACAGGGGTAGGTTCACCCCTCCACTTT. Residues: CASREGTGVGSPLHF.